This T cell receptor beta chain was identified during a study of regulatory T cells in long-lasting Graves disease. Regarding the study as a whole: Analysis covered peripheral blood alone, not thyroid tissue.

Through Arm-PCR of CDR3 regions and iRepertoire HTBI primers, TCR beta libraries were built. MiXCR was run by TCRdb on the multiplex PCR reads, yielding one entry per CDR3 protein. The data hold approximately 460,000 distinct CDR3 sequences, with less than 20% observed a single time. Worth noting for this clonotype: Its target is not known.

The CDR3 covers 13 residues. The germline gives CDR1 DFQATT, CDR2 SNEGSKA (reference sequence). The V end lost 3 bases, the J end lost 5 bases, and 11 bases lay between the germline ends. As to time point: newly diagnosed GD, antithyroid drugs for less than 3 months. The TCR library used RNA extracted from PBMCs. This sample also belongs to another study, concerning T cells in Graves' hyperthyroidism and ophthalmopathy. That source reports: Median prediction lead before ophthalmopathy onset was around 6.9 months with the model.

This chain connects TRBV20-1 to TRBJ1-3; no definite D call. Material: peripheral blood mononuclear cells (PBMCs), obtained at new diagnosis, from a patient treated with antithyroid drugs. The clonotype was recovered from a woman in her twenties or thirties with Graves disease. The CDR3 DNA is TGCAGTGCTAGCATGGAAGACCGAAACACCATATATTTT. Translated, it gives CSASMEDRNTIYF.